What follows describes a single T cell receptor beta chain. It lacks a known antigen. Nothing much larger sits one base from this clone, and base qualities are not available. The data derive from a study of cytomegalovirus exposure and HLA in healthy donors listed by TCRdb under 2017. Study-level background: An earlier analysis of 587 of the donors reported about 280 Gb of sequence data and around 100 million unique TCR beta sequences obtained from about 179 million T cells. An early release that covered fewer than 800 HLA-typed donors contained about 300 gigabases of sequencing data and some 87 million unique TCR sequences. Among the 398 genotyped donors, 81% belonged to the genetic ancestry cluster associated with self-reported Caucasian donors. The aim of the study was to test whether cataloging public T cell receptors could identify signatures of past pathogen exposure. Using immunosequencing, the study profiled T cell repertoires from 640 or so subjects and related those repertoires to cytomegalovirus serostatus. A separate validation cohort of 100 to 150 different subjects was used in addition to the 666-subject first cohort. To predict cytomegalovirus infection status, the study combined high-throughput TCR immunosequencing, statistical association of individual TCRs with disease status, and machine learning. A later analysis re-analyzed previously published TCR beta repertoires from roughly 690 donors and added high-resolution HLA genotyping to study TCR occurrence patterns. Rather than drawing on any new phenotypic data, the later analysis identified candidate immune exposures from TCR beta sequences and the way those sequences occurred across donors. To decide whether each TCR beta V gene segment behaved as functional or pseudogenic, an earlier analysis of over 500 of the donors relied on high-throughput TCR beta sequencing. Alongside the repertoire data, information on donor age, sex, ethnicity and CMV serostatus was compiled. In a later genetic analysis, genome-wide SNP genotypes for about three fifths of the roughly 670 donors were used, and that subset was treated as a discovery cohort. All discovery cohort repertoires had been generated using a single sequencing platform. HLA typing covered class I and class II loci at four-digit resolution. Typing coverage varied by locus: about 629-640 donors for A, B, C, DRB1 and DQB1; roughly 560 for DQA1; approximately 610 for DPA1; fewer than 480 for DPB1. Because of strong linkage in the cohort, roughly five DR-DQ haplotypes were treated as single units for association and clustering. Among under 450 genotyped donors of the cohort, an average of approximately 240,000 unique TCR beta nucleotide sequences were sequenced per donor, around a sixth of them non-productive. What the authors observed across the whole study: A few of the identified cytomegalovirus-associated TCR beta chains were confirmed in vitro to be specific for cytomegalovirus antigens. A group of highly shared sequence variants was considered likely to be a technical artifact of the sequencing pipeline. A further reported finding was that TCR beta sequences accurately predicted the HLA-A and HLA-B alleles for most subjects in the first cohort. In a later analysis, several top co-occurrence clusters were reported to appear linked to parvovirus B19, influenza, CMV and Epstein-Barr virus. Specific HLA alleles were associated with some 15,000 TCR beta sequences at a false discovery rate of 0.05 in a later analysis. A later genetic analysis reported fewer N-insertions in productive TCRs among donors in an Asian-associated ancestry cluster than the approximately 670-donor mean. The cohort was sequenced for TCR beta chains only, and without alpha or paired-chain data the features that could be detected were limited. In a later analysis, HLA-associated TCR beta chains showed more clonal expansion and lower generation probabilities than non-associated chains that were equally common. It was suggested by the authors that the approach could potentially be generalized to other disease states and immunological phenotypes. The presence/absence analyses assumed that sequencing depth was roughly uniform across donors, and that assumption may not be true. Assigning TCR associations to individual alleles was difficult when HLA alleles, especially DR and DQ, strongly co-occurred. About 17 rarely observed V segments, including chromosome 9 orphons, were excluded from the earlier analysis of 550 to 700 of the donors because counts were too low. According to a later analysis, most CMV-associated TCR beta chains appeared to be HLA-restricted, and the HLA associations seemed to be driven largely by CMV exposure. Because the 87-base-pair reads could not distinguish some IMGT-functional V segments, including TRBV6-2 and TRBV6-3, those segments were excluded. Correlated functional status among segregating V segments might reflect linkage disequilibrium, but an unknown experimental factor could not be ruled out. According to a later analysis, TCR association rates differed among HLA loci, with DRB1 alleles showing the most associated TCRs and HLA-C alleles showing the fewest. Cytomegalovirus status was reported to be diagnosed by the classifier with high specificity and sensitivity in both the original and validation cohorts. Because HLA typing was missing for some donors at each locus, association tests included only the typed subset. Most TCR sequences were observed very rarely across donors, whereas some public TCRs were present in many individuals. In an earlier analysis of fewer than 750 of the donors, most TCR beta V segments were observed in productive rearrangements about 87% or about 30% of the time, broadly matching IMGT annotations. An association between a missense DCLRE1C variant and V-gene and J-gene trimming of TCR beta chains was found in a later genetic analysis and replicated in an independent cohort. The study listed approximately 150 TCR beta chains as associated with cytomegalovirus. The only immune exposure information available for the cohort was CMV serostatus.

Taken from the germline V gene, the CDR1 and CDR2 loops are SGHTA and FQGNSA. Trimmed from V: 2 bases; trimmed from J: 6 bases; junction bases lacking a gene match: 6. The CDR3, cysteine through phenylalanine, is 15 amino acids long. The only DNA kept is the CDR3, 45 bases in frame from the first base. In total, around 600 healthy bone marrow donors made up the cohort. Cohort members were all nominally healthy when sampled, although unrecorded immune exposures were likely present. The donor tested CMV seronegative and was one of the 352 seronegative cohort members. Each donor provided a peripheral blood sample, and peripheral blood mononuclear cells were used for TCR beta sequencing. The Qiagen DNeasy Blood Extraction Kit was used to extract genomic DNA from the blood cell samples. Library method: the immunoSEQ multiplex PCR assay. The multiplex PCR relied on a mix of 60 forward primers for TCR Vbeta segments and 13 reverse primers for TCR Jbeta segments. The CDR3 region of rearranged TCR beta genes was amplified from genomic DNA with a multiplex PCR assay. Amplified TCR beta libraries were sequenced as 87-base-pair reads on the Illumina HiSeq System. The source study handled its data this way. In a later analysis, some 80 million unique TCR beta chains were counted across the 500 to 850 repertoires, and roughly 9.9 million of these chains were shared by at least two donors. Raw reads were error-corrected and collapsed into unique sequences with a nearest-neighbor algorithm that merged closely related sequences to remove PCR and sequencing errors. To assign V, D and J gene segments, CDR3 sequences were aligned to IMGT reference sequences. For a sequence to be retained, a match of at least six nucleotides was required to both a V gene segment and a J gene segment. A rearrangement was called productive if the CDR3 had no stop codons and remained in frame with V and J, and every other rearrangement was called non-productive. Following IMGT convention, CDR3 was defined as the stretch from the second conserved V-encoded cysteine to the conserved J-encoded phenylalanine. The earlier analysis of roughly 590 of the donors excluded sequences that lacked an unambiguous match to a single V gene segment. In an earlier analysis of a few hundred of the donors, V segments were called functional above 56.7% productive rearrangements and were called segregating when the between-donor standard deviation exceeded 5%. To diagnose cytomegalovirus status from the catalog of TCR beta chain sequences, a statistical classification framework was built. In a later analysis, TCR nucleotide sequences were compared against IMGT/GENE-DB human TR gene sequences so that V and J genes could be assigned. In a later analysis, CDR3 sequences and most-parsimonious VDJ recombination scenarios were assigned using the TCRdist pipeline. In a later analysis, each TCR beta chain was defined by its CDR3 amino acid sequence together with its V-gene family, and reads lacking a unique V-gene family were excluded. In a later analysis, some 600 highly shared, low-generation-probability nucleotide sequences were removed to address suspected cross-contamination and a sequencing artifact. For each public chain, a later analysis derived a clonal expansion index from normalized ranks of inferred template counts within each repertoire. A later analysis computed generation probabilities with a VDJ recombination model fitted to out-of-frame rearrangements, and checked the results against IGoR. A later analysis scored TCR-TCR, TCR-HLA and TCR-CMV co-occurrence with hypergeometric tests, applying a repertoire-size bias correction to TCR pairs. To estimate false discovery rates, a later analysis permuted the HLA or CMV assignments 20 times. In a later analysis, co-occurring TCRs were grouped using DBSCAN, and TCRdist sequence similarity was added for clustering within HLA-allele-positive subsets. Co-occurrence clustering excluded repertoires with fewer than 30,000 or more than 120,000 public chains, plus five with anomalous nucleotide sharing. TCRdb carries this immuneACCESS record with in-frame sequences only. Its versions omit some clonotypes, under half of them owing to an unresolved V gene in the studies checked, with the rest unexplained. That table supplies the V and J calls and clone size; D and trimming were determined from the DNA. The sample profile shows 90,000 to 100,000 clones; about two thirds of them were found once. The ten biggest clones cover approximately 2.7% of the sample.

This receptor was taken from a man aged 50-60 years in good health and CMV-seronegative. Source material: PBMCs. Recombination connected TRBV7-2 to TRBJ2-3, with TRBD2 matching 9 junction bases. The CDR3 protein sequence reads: CASSLRAGGRDTQYF. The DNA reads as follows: TGTGCCAGCAGCTTACGGGCGGGGGGGCGGGATACGCAGTATTTT.